Shown below are 21 T cell receptor beta chains from a single sample sequenced in a study of PD-1 blockade in mismatch repair-deficient tumors. The method was immunoSEQ multiplex PCR; TCRdb's version includes in-frame clones alone and lacks a portion of them. Among around 130,000 clones listed, about nine tenths were seen once. The material sequenced was peripheral blood, taken 72 weeks after starting pembrolizumab. These receptors originate from an adult with mismatch repair-deficient cancer.

This clone has a single count. The chain recombines TRBV27 with TRBJ2-1, with 10 bases identical to TRBD2. Losses at the gene ends were 6 bases for V and 6 bases for J; bases not matched to a gene: 2. From germline, CDR1 is MNHEY and CDR2 SMNVEV (reference sequence). The CDR3 length is 13 residues. Written as DNA, the CDR3 is TGTGCCAGCAGGCCTAGCGGGGGCAATGAGCAGTTCTTC. This sequence encodes CASRPSGGNEQFF.

This chain's CDR3 is CASISVTGENTEAFF. The CDR3, as DNA: TGTGCCAGCATTTCCGTGACAGGGGAGAACACTGAAGCTTTCTTT. The gene calls are TRBV6-5 and TRBJ1-1; TRBD1 aligns across 8 bases. The germline V gene encodes CDR1 MNHEY and CDR2 SVGAGI. The CDR3 totals 15 residues. Losses at the gene ends were 7 bases for V and 1 base for J; bases not matched to a gene: 8.

J is TRBJ2-5 and V is TRBV7-8; no clear D gene. The length of the CDR3 is 12 residues. CDR1 and CDR2 from the germline V gene are SGHVS and FQNEAQ. V lost 4 bases and J lost 5, with 8 bases in between. The CDR3 reads CASSSGWETQYF. CDR3 DNA sequence: TGTGCCAGCAGCTCGGGCTGGGAGACCCAGTACTTC. The whole variable domain, remainder taken from reference TRBV7-8 and TRBJ2-5, is GAGVSQSPRYKVAKRGQDVALRCDPISGHVSLFWYQQALGQGPEFLTYFQNEAQLDKSGLPSDRFFAERPEGSVSTLKIQRTQQEDSAVYLCASSSGWETQYFGPGTRLLVL.

The V and J genes are TRBV28 and TRBJ2-1; TRBD2 agrees at 14 bases. V was clipped by 1 base and J by 9 bases; unmatched bases: 17. Germline V lookup: CDR1 MDHEN, CDR2 SYDVKM. The CDR3 runs to 20 residues. This CDR3 reads CASSLSVVTSGRAILGEQFF. DNA of the CDR3: TGTGCCAGCAGTTTATCGGTGGTGACTAGCGGGAGGGCCATACTAGGTGAGCAGTTCTTC.

In the case of this clone: Other DNA sequences from this sample encode an identical CDR3 as well. J is TRBJ2-5 and V is TRBV4-1, with D tentatively TRBD1 or TRBD2 (5 bases each). The CDR3 runs 14 residues. The germline gives CDR1 MGHRA, CDR2 YSYEKL. V was clipped by 1 base and J by 1 base, with 7 bases between them. The CDR3 spells CASSQGGSQETQYF. In nucleotides, the CDR3 is TGCGCCAGCAGCCAAGGGGGGTCCCAAGAGACCCAGTACTTC.

The CDR3 DNA follows: TGTGCCAGCAGTCTGTCGGCGGGGTTAGTTTTCTACGAGCAGTACTTC. Protein product: CASSLSAGLVFYEQYF. This chain uses TRBV27 with TRBJ2-7; D may be TRBD2 (6 bases). CDR1 MNHEY and CDR2 SMNVEV come from the germline V gene (reference sequence). Trimming left V 5 bases short and J 3 bases short, with 20 bases between. The CDR3 consists of 16 residues.

This rearrangement joins TRBV5-6 to TRBJ2-1; 10 nucleotides line up with TRBD2. CDR1 SGHDT and CDR2 YYEEEE come from the germline V gene. The CDR3 has 16 residues. Trimming took 4 bases from V and 7 from J; bases not matched to a gene: 11. For the CDR3, the DNA is TGTGCCAGCAGCCCCGGAGCGGGAGGGGATTGGAATGAGCAGTTCTTC. Encoded protein: CASSPGAGGDWNEQFF.

The chain combines TRBV19 with TRBJ2-6, with TRBD1 as a possible D gene (6 bases). CDR1 is LNHDA, CDR2 SQIVND, per germline (reference sequence). Trimming removed 4 bases from V and 2 bases from J, with 15 bases in between. The CDR3 runs 17 residues. CDR3 in amino acids: CASSRLFTGTGANVLTF. The CDR3 region has the DNA TGTGCCAGTAGTAGACTCTTCACAGGGACTGGGGCCAACGTCCTGACTTTC. Variable domain in full (rest from reference TRBV19 and TRBJ2-6): DGGITQSPKYLFRKEGQNVTLSCEQNLNHDAMYWYRQDPGQGLRLIYYSQIVNDFQKGDIAEGYSVSREKKESFPLTVTSAQKNPTAFYLCASSRLFTGTGANVLTFGAGSRLTVL.

The V gene is TRBV28, the J gene TRBJ2-2; D remains unclear. V was trimmed by 1 base and J by 6 bases, leaving 6 bases between them. Germline V lookup: CDR1 MDHEN, CDR2 SYDVKM. The length of the CDR3 is 13 residues. CDR3 nucleotides: TGTGCCAGCAGTTTATCCGGCCCCGGGGAGCTGTTTTTT. As protein: CASSLSGPGELFF.

The gene calls are TRBV11-2 and TRBJ2-3; 8 bases align to TRBD1. The CDR3 extends over 14 amino acids. J was trimmed by 4 bases and V by 3 bases; bases with no gene match: 3. Germline V gene data show CDR1 as SGHAT and CDR2 as FQNNGV. CDR3 sequence: CASSFRGHADTQYF. The CDR3, as DNA: TGTGCCAGCAGCTTCAGGGGGCATGCAGATACGCAGTATTTT.

V gene TRBV5-1 combines with J gene TRBJ2-7; 9 positions match TRBD1. V was clipped by 2 bases and J by 3 bases; unmatched bases: 6. The CDR3 contains 15 residues. Germline values: CDR1 SGHRS, CDR2 YFSETQ. The CDR3 DNA follows: TGCGCCAGCAGCTTCGGACAGGGGTCTTACTACGAGCAGTACTTC. Translation: CASSFGQGSYYEQYF.

This clone appeared a single time. V is TRBV9 and J is TRBJ2-5; 8 nucleotides line up with TRBD1. Losses at the gene ends were 0 bases for V and 5 bases for J; bases not matched to a gene: 6. There are 15 residues in the CDR3. CDR1 is SGDLS and CDR2 is YYNGEE in the germline V gene. The DNA of the CDR3 is TGTGCCAGCAGCGTAGGGACAGGGTACAAGGAGACCCAGTACTTC. Its translation is CASSVGTGYKETQYF.

The chain combines TRBV7-9 with TRBJ2-7; D gene ambiguous. Trimming removed 1 base at V and 7 bases at J, with 11 bases between. Germline loops: CDR1 SEHNR, CDR2 FQNEAQ (reference sequence). CDR3 length equals 13 residues. The CDR3 reads CASSLDVGREQYF. As DNA, the CDR3 is TGTGCCAGCAGCTTAGATGTGGGAAGGGAGCAGTACTTC.

The rearrangement uses TRBV19 and TRBJ1-1; 9 nucleotides align to TRBD1. J gave up 6 bases and V 5 bases, and 7 bases lay outside the gene matches. The CDR3 consists of 14 residues. Germline V CDR1 and CDR2: LNHDA, SQIVND (reference sequence). In nucleotides, the CDR3 is TGTGCCAGTAGTGTCACACAGGGGGCAGCTGAAGCTTTCTTT. The encoded protein is CASSVTQGAAEAFF.

V gene TRBV7-2 combines with J gene TRBJ2-3, with 7 bases identical to TRBD2. Germline lookup yields CDR1 SGHTA and CDR2 FQGNSA. Trimming at V came to 5 bases and at J to 6 bases, leaving 8 bases not matched to a gene. CDR3 length: 14 amino acids. The CDR3 DNA is TGTGCCAGCAGCCCGGGACTATTGTCTGATACGCAGTATTTT. As protein: CASSPGLLSDTQYF.

In its sample, this clone was seen a few times. The V gene is TRBV27, the J gene TRBJ1-5; no definite D call. Trimming cost V 6 bases and J 3 bases, with 9 bases left between them. CDR1 and CDR2 from the germline V gene are MNHEY and SMNVEV (reference sequence). The CDR3 extends over 13 amino acids. DNA for the CDR3: TGTGCCAGCAGCACCAAGGCCAATCAGCCCCAGCATTTT. It is translated as CASSTKANQPQHF.

The rearrangement uses TRBV28 and TRBJ1-4; TRBD1 matches 9 bases. The germline V gene has CDR1 MDHEN and CDR2 SYDVKM. The CDR3 extends over 14 amino acids. V was pared by 5 bases and J by 8 bases, with 6 bases of the junction left unmatched. The CDR3 DNA is TGTGCCAGCAGTCAGGACAGGGGAGTGGAAAAACTGTTTTTT. Its translation is CASSQDRGVEKLFF.

This rearrangement joins TRBV19 to TRBJ1-1, with D perhaps matching TRBD1 (5 bases). The germline CDR1 and CDR2 sequences are LNHDA and SQIVND (reference sequence). This CDR3 contains 14 residues. The ends were cut back, 9 bases at V and 1 base at J, with 15 bases in the middle. DNA for the CDR3: TGTGCCAGCCATCCTCTCCAGGGGAACACTGAAGCTTTCTTT. Residues: CASHPLQGNTEAFF. The full variable domain, completed using reference TRBV19 and TRBJ1-1, is DGGITQSPKYLFRKEGQNVTLSCEQNLNHDAMYWYRQDPGQGLRLIYYSQIVNDFQKGDIAEGYSVSREKKESFPLTVTSAQKNPTAFYLCASHPLQGNTEAFFGQGTRLTVV.

The V gene is TRBV27, the J gene TRBJ2-1; D uncertain. Trimming cost V 3 bases and J 5 bases, with 8 bases left between them. Germline V gene data show CDR1 as MNHEY and CDR2 as SMNVEV (reference sequence). The CDR3 runs 13 residues. CDR3 sequence (DNA): TGTGCCAGCAGTTTTGGACCTGACAATGAGCAGTTCTTC. This translates into CASSFGPDNEQFF.

The V call is TRBV9, the J call TRBJ2-3, with D perhaps TRBD2 (7 bases). Trimming removed 0 bases at V and 1 base at J, with 12 bases between. CDR3 length: 16 residues. Germline CDR1 reads SGDLS; CDR2 reads YYNGEE. The CDR3 bases are TGTGCCAGCAGCGTAGAGGGGGGGGCCCGCACAGATACGCAGTATTTT. Translation: CASSVEGGARTDTQYF.

The V gene is TRBV5-1, the J gene TRBJ2-2, with D hard to call. V gave up 4 bases and J gave up 6 bases, with 7 bases separating them. In germline, CDR1 is SGHRS, CDR2 YFSETQ. There are 12 residues in the CDR3. CDR3 coding DNA: TGCGCCAGCAGCGATAGGGCCGGGGAGCTGTTTTTT. This gives the protein CASSDRAGELFF.